These T cell receptor beta chains were read from a single sample in a study of T cells after yellow fever vaccination. TCRdb fed the 5' RACE reads into MiXCR, producing one record per CDR3 protein. The sample lists around 300,000 distinct CDR3 sequences; around 4.4% were seen once. Sequences were derived from PBMCs, sampled 15 days after the yellow fever booster vaccination. The receptor source for this set is a man between 18 and 29 years old who received the YFV17D yellow fever vaccine. The CDR3 runs from the conserved cysteine through the conserved F or W. Each record gives: J gene, clone size, V gene, CDR3 protein. Size tells how often a clone was seen (once, few, many) or the class of an expanded clone, and some rows leave it out.

>TRBJ1-2|many|TRBV5-1
CASSGRTGVDGYTF
>TRBJ2-1|many|TRBV4-1
CASSQTRWDNEQFF
>TRBJ2-3|many|TRBV11-2
CASSLSYGTDTQYF
>TRBJ2-1|many|TRBV4-1
CASSQDQVRGGYNEQFF
>TRBJ1-2|many|TRBV20-1
CSARDNVGNGYTF
>TRBJ2-5|many|TRBV20-1
CSARDGMVGETQYF
>TRBJ1-5|-|TRBV20-1
CSASRQYSNQPQHF
>TRBJ1-5|many|TRBV7-2
CASSLDRGNQPQHF
>TRBJ2-2|many|TRBV4-2
CASSQTGGGELFF
>TRBJ2-4|many|TRBV6-5
CASSYSETGSIQYF
>TRBJ1-2|-|TRBV4-1
CASSQDRTGPSYRTF
>TRBJ2-5|many|TRBV9
CASSVASLAGGLGETQYF
>TRBJ1-1|many|TRBV20-1
CSARGQGAVAFF
>TRBJ2-3|-|TRBV7-3
CASSLGLAGTLPSADTQYF
>TRBJ2-5|few|TRBV25-1
CASSELTEETQYF
>TRBJ2-5|many|TRBV7-8
CASRFTWQGGQETQYF
>TRBJ2-2|many|TRBV3-1
CASSPTVSTNTGELFF
>TRBJ2-5|-|TRBV12-3/TRBV12-4
CASRGTSGAGTQYF
>TRBJ1-2|-|TRBV9
CASSVRGQGWGNYGYTF
>TRBJ1-5|many|TRBV5-1
CASSFSGTGNQPQHF
>TRBJ2-7|many|TRBV18
CASSPQGDEQYF
>TRBJ2-7|few|TRBV19
CVSLGGGEQYF
>TRBJ2-1|many|TRBV20-1
CSSPRGGYDNEQFF
>TRBJ1-1|-|TRBV11-3
CASSLGHSPGNTEAFF
>TRBJ2-7|-|TRBV7-9
CASSPPGGGAYSYEQYF
>TRBJ2-3|few|TRBV7-2
CASRDLSGGASDTQYF
>TRBJ1-2|many|TRBV4-1
CASSQVGGPGYGYTF
>TRBJ1-2|many|TRBV7-9
CASSPRRDTLPYGYTF
>TRBJ2-5|many|TRBV12-3/TRBV12-4
CASSLHRVETQYF
>TRBJ2-3|few|TRBV20-1
CSAPRGVTDTQYF
>TRBJ2-1|few|TRBV12-3/TRBV12-4
CASSTRQGFPVF
>TRBJ2-7|many|TRBV7-2
CASSPQGVSYEQYF
>TRBJ2-1|many|TRBV29-1
CSVDWTPTTIEQFF
>TRBJ1-6|many|TRBV5-6
CASSPSGNRNGSPLHF
>TRBJ2-3|-|TRBV12-3/TRBV12-4
CASSPDSRAERTDTQYF
>TRBJ1-1|many|TRBV7-8
CASSLAGRSEAFF
>TRBJ1-1|many|TRBV7-2
CASSSAGTGVNTEAFF
>TRBJ2-5|many|TRBV11-2
CASRTAGGEQETQYF
>TRBJ1-2|few|TRBV7-2
CASSLQPQGANYGYTF
>TRBJ1-3|many|TRBV7-2
CASSSGRRNTIYF
>TRBJ1-6|-|TRBV12-3/TRBV12-4
CASSSYGGGLSYNSPLHF
>TRBJ2-2|few|TRBV28
CASSSWGTNTGELFF
>TRBJ1-2|-|TRBV19
CASSWPGHGYTF
>TRBJ1-1|few|TRBV7-2
CASSLGRGNEAFF
>TRBJ2-5|many|TRBV12-3/TRBV12-4
CASSIGTGVETQYF
>TRBJ2-5|many|TRBV25-1
CASSGDSGAQETQYF
>TRBJ1-1|many|TRBV6-5
CASRFGSNTEAFF
>TRBJ1-1|few|TRBV7-8
CASQGQLNTEAFF
>TRBJ1-1|few|TRBV5-1
CASSPGGRGMNTEAFF
>TRBJ2-5|-|TRBV27
CASSFEGGRQETQYF
>TRBJ1-6|-|TRBV6-5
CASSTTGQSYNSPLHF
>TRBJ2-5|-|TRBV20-1
CSVPRRIETQYF
>TRBJ1-1|many|TRBV11-2
CASSFSLSPAFF